Following are 6 T cell receptor beta chains from one sample sequenced in a study of lymphopenia after photon versus proton radiotherapy. The repertoire was sequenced with immunoSEQ multiplex PCR; TCRdb's copy has only in-frame clones and lacks some. The data contain about 25,000 clones, about 87% of them singletons. The sample was peripheral blood, taken from a patient treated with photon-based radiotherapy. Every receptor here comes from a man in his fifties or sixties with gastric cancer.

V and J are TRBV30 and TRBJ2-5; D is unclear. CDR3 length: 13 amino acids. Germline V CDR1 and CDR2: GTSNPN, SVGIG (reference sequence). V was pared by 3 bases and J by 2 bases, with 10 bases between. The chain's CDR3 is CAWSRQPQETQYF. In DNA form, the CDR3 reads TGTGCCTGGAGCCGACAACCGCAAGAGACCCAGTACTTC.

V gene TRBV9 combines with J gene TRBJ2-7; 7 nucleotides align to TRBD2. The CDR3 has 14 residues. The V gene end was trimmed by 4 bases and the J gene end by 2 bases; junction bases not matched to a gene: 6. Germline assignment: CDR1 SGDLS and CDR2 YYNGEE. CDR3 sequence reads: CASSPGLSTYEQYF. CDR3 nucleotide sequence: TGTGCCAGCAGCCCGGGACTATCTACCTACGAGCAGTACTTC. Supplemented by reference TRBV9 and TRBJ2-7, the full variable domain reads DSGVTQTPKHLITATGQRVTLRCSPRSGDLSVYWYQQSLDQGLQFLIQYYNGEERAKGNILERFSAQQFPDLHSELNLSSLELGDSALYFCASSPGLSTYEQYFGPGTRLTVT.

This chain connects TRBV30 to TRBJ2-2, with D hard to call. This CDR3 has 14 residues. Germline CDR1 reads GTSNPN; CDR2 reads SVGIG (reference sequence). The V gene lost 0 bases and the J gene lost 8 bases, with 13 bases spanning the gap. The CDR3 DNA reads TGTGCCTGGAGTGTGGGATGGGCTGCGGGGGAGCTGTTTTTT. This codes for CAWSVGWAAGELFF.

V usage is TRBV4-3 and J usage is TRBJ2-7; tentative D call: TRBD2 (6 bases). This CDR3 has 13 residues. Germline V lookup: CDR1 LGHNA, CDR2 YSLEER. V was pared by 8 bases and J by 5 bases, with 16 bases between. CDR3 sequence reads: CASGPPGEDEQYV. In DNA, the CDR3 is TGCGCCAGCGGTCCGCCGGGGGAGGACGAGCAGTACGTC.

This clone was detected once. The J gene is TRBJ2-2, the V gene TRBV4-1; 8 nucleotides align to TRBD2. The germline CDR1 and CDR2 sequences are MGHRA and YSYEKL. Trimming removed 0 bases from V and 7 bases from J; junction bases left unmatched: 4. The CDR3 is 15 residues long. CDR3: CASSQDPGGLGELFF. In DNA, the CDR3 is TGCGCCAGCAGCCAAGATCCGGGGGGGCTCGGGGAGCTGTTTTTT.

The chain links TRBV6-5 to TRBJ1-6, with D perhaps TRBD1 (5 bases). Germline CDR1 and CDR2: MNHEY and SVGAGI. This CDR3 spans 15 amino acids. V shed 6 bases and J shed 8 bases, with 17 bases lying between them. In nucleotides, the CDR3 is TGTGCCAGCAGCCCCCTATCTGGGGGTGATTCACCCCTCCACTTT. It codes for CASSPLSGGDSPLHF.